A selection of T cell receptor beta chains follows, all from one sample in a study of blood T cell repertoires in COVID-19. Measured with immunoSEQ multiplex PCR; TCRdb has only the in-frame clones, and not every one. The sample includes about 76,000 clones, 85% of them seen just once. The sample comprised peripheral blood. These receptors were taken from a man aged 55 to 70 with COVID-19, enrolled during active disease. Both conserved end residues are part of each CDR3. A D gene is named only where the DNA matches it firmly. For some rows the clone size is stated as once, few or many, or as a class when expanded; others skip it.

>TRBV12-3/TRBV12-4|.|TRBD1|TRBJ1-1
CASSHTGVPVAFF
TGTGCCAGCAGTCACACAGGGGTGCCGGTAGCTTTCTTT
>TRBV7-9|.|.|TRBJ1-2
CASTHRGSARLSGYTF
TGTGCCAGCACCCACCGCGGTTCGGCCCGCTTGAGTGGCTACACCTTC
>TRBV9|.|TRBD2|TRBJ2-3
CASSATSGGIDTQYF
TGTGCCAGCAGCGCAACTAGCGGGGGGATAGATACGCAGTATTTT
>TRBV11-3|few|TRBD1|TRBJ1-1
CASSISTGGQHTEAFF
TGTGCCAGCAGCATATCGACCGGGGGACAGCACACTGAAGCTTTCTTT
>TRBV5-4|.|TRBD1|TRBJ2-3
CASSTPGQGWATDTQYF
TGTGCCAGCAGCACACCGGGACAGGGTTGGGCGACAGATACGCAGTATTTT
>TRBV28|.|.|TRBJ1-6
CASSAPGARGYNSPLHF
TGTGCCAGCAGTGCCCCAGGGGCCCGCGGGTATAATTCACCCCTCCACTTT
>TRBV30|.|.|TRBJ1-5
CAWSVSGVLPSNQPQHF
TGTGCCTGGAGTGTCTCGGGGGTGCTCCCGAGCAATCAGCCCCAGCATTTT
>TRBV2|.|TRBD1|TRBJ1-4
CASRGQGYEKLFF
TGTGCCAGCAGGGGACAGGGGTATGAAAAACTGTTTTTT
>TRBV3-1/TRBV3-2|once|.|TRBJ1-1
CASSQAGTAAIEAFF
TGTGCCAGCAGCCAAGCGGGAACAGCAGCGATTGAAGCTTTCTTT
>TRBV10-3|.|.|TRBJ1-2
CAISGPGNYGYTF
TGTGCCATCAGTGGACCAGGGAACTATGGCTACACCTTC
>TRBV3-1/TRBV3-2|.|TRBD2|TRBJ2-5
CASSYRLAERQETQYF
TGTGCCAGCAGCTATCGACTAGCGGAACGCCAAGAGACCCAGTACTTC
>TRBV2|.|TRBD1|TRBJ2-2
CASRPTGGSTGELFF
TGTGCCAGCAGACCGACAGGGGGCAGCACCGGGGAGCTGTTTTTT
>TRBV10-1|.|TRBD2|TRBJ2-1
CASSDGWGSGRDNEQFF
TGCGCCAGCAGTGACGGATGGGGGAGCGGGAGGGACAATGAGCAGTTCTTC
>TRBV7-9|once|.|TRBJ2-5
CASSLREVETQYF
TGTGCCAGCAGCTTACGGGAAGTGGAGACCCAGTACTTC
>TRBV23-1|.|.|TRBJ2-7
CASSQELGGRTYEQYF
TGCGCCAGCAGTCAGGAACTTGGGGGGAGAACCTACGAGCAGTACTTC
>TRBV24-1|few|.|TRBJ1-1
CATSDLPPLLNTEAFF
TGTGCCACCAGTGATTTGCCCCCGTTGTTGAACACTGAAGCTTTCTTT
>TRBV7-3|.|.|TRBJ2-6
CASSTPGTPPDSSGANVLTF
TGTGCCAGCAGCACTCCCGGGACACCGCCCGATAGCTCTGGGGCCAACGTCCTGACTTTC
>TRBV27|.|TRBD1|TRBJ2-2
CASRTGGITGELFF
TGTGCCAGCAGAACAGGGGGGATCACCGGGGAGCTGTTTTTT
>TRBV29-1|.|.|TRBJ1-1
CSVDGRMRGTEAFF
TGCAGCGTTGACGGGCGCATGCGGGGGACTGAAGCTTTCTTT
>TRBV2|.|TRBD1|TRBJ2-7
CASRPRDSSYEQYF
TGTGCCAGCAGGCCCCGGGACAGTTCCTACGAGCAGTACTTC
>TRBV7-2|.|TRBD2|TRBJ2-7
CASSPPGTRAYEQYF
TGTGCCAGCAGCCCACCCGGGACTAGGGCATACGAGCAGTACTTC
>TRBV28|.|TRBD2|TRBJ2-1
CASSQAGINNEQFF
TGTGCCAGCAGTCAAGCGGGGATAAACAATGAGCAGTTCTTC
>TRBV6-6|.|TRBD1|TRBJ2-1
CASSLGDSSYNEQFF
TGTGCCAGCAGTTTGGGGGACAGCTCCTACAATGAGCAGTTCTTC
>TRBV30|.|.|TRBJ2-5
CAWSQLGGETQYF
TGTGCCTGGAGTCAACTCGGCGGAGAGACCCAGTACTTC
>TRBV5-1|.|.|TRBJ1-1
CASSFTTGGYTEAFF
TGCGCCAGCAGCTTCACCACCGGCGGGTACACTGAAGCTTTCTTT
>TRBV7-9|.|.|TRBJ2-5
CASSASLGGSRDGKETQYF
TGTGCCAGCAGCGCCTCCTTGGGGGGTTCCAGGGACGGAAAAGAGACCCAGTACTTC
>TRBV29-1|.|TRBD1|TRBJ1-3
CSGRGQGSGNTIYF
TGCAGCGGAAGGGGACAGGGATCTGGAAACACCATATATTTT
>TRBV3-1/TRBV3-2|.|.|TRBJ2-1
CATGTYNEQFF
TGTGCCACCGGTACTTACAATGAGCAGTTCTTC
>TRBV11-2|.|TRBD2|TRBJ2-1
CASSFIAGGPFF
TGTGCCAGCAGCTTTATAGCGGGAGGTCCCTTCTTC
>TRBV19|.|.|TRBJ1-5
CASSITGEGSNQPQHF
TGTGCCAGTAGTATCACGGGGGAGGGTAGCAATCAGCCCCAGCATTTT
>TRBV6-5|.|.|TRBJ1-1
CASSFTGNTEAFF
TGTGCCAGCAGTTTTACAGGCAACACTGAAGCTTTCTTT
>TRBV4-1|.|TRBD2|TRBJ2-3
CASGGGVTDTQYF
TGCGCCAGTGGGGGGGGAGTGACCGATACGCAGTATTTT
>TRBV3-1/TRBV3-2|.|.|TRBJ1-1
CASSHSPQGDTEAFF
TGTGCCAGCAGCCATAGCCCACAGGGCGACACTGAAGCTTTCTTT
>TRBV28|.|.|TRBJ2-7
CASSVTYEQYF
TGTGCCAGCAGTGTTACCTACGAGCAGTACTTC
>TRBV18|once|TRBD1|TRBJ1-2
CASSPGTESYGYTF
TGTGCCAGCTCACCAGGGACAGAAAGCTATGGCTACACCTTC
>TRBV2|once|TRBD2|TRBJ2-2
CASKKGLAETGELFF
TGTGCCAGCAAGAAGGGACTAGCGGAAACCGGGGAGCTGTTTTTT
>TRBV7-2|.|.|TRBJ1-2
CASSLAPAVTNYGYTF
TGTGCCAGCAGCTTAGCGCCGGCGGTAACTAACTATGGCTACACCTTC
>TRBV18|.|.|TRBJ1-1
CASSPSIGGKKRDTEAFF
TGTGCCAGCTCACCCTCCATAGGAGGGAAGAAGAGGGACACTGAAGCTTTCTTT
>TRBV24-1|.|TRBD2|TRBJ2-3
CATSDSGTSGGNTDTQYF
TGTGCCACCAGTGATTCCGGGACTAGCGGGGGGAACACAGATACGCAGTATTTT
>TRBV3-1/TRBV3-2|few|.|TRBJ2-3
CASSQDSSGIPDTQYF
TGTGCCAGCAGCCAAGATAGTTCCGGGATCCCAGATACGCAGTATTTT
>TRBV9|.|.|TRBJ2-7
CASSGGTDLYEQYF
TGTGCCAGCAGCGGGGGGACTGATCTTTACGAGCAGTACTTC
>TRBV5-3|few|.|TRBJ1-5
CARSLRSGAFLFRPQHF
TGTGCCAGAAGCTTGAGGTCAGGGGCTTTCCTTTTCCGGCCCCAGCATTTT
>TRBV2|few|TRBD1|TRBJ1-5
CASSEPNDRGQPQHF
TGTGCCAGCAGTGAACCTAACGACAGGGGTCAGCCCCAGCATTTT
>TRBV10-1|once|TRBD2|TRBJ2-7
CASSEGGRFYEQYF
TGCGCCAGCAGTGAGGGCGGGAGGTTCTACGAGCAGTACTTC
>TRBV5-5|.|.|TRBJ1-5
CASSLSTFDSGAQHF
TGTGCCAGCAGCTTGAGTACATTCGATAGCGGGGCCCAGCATTTT
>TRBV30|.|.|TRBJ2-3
CASRLPWLSLQGSTDTQYF
TGTGCCTCCCGTTTACCTTGGTTAAGCCTTCAGGGGAGCACAGATACGCAGTATTTT
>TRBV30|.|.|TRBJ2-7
CAGSLTYEQYF
TGTGCCGGTAGCCTTACCTACGAGCAGTACTTC
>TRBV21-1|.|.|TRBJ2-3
CASSKKDSGRAIGTDTQYF
TGTGCCAGCAGCAAAAAGGATAGCGGGAGGGCCATAGGCACAGATACGCAGTATTTT